Listed here are 14 T cell receptor beta chains from one sample, sequenced in a study of blood T cell repertoires in COVID-19. Profiling relied on immunoSEQ multiplex PCR, and the TCRdb table lists in-frame clones only, not all of them. In the table there are some 280,000 clones, around nine tenths of which are singletons. Source material: peripheral blood. The receptors here all came from a woman aged 55 to 70 with acute or convalescent COVID-19.

The genes are TRBV6-2 or TRBV6-3 and TRBJ1-2, with TRBD1 identical over 7 bases. The germline V gene has CDR1 MNHEY and CDR2 SVGEGT. The CDR3 consists of 14 residues. Unmatched junction bases numbered 4, after V lost 4 bases and J lost 2 bases. This CDR3 is CASSSLGQNYGYTF. CDR3 bases: TGTGCCAGCAGTTCCCTGGGACAGAACTATGGCTACACCTTC.

The chain recombines TRBV4-3 with TRBJ2-6, with D perhaps TRBD1 (6 bases). From germline, CDR1 is LGHNA and CDR2 YSLEER. CDR3 length equals 20 residues. V was clipped by 5 bases and J by 0 bases, with 23 bases between them. The DNA of the CDR3 is TGCGCCAGCAGCTACACAATTCAACAGGGACACAGCTCTGGGGCCAACGTCCTGACTTTC. Translating it yields CASSYTIQQGHSSGANVLTF.

This clone has just a few counts. The chain's CDR3 is CASSEIGLAGKSGANVLTF. The CDR3 bases are TGTGCCAGCAGCGAGATCGGACTAGCGGGGAAGTCTGGGGCCAACGTCCTGACTTTC. The chain recombines TRBV28 with TRBJ2-6; 12 nucleotides match TRBD2. The germline V gene has CDR1 MDHEN and CDR2 SYDVKM. The V segment lost 6 bases and the J segment 1 base; nucleotides outside the gene matches: 10. The CDR3 consists of 19 residues.

The gene calls are TRBV24-1 and TRBJ2-5, with D possibly matching TRBD1 (6 bases). This CDR3 comprises 13 residues. Germline loops: CDR1 KGHDR, CDR2 SFDVKD. Trimming took off 6 bases at V and 5 bases at J, with 12 bases between the two ends. CDR3 in DNA: TGTGCCACCAGTCCCGACAGGCGGGAGACCCAGTACTTC. It yields the protein CATSPDRRETQYF.

The V call is TRBV7-9, the J call TRBJ1-5, with 7 positions matching TRBD1. Germline V CDR1 and CDR2: SEHNR, FQNEAQ (reference sequence). The length of the CDR3 is 13 residues. Trimming at V came to 4 bases and at J to 4 bases, leaving 1 base not matched to a gene. This CDR3 reads CASSSTGNQPQHF. In nucleotides, the CDR3 is TGTGCCAGCAGCTCGACAGGGAATCAGCCCCAGCATTTT.

This chain uses TRBV27 with TRBJ2-1; 7 positions agree with TRBD1. The CDR3 spans 15 residues. With 0 bases clipped from V and 3 bases from J, the junction kept 2 bases outside the gene matches. Per the germline V gene, CDR1 is MNHEY and CDR2 is SMNVEV (reference sequence). DNA for the CDR3: TGTGCCAGCAGTTTATCCCGGACAGGCTACAATGAGCAGTTCTTC. Amino acids: CASSLSRTGYNEQFF.

The genes are TRBV9 and TRBJ2-7; the D gene is possibly TRBD2 (6 bases). With 0 bases removed from V and 1 base from J, the gap between germline ends came to 11 bases. CDR1 is SGDLS, CDR2 YYNGEE, per germline. This CDR3 spans 15 amino acids. CDR3 nucleotide sequence: TGTGCCAGCAGCGTAGCGGGGGACGCATCCTACGAGCAGTACTTC. Amino acid sequence: CASSVAGDASYEQYF.

This chain joins TRBV3-1 (or the pseudogene TRBV3-2) and TRBJ2-1; a weak D match, TRBD2 (6 bases). Trimming removed 0 bases from V and 3 bases from J, with 9 bases in between. The CDR3 runs to 15 residues. Germline CDR1 is LGHDT and CDR2 is YNNKEL (reference sequence). The CDR3 sequence is CASSQDARGYNEQFF. The CDR3 DNA is TGTGCCAGCAGCCAAGATGCGCGGGGCTACAATGAGCAGTTCTTC.

This clone has just a few counts. The chain is built from TRBV29-1 and TRBJ1-2; 7 bases line up with TRBD1. Germline loops: CDR1 SQVTM, CDR2 ANQGSEA. V dropped 7 bases and J dropped 8; count of bases not matched to a gene: 7. CDR3 size: 11 residues. CDR3 region: CSAVTGWGYTF. The CDR3 DNA is TGCAGCGCTGTGACAGGGTGGGGCTACACCTTC.

The CDR3 loop is CASSLVGAEKLFF. CDR3 DNA: TGTGCCAGCAGTTTGGTGGGGGCTGAAAAACTGTTTTTT. This chain links TRBV28 with TRBJ1-4; possibly TRBD1 for D (6 bases). Per the germline V gene, CDR1 is MDHEN and CDR2 is SYDVKM. CDR3 length: 13 amino acids. V was pared by 3 bases and J by 7 bases, with 9 bases between.

The V and J genes are TRBV6-1 and TRBJ1-5; 8 bases map to TRBD1. V lost 2 bases and J lost 0; bases outside the gene matches: 9. The germline CDR1 and CDR2 sequences are MNHNS and SASEGT. The CDR3 extends over 18 amino acids. CDR3 nucleotides: TGTGCCAGCAGTGAACGTCAGGGGGCCATGGCTAGCAATCAGCCCCAGCATTTT. Its protein is CASSERQGAMASNQPQHF.

J is TRBJ2-1 and V is TRBV6-2 or TRBV6-3, with TRBD2 matching 10 bases. The CDR3 is 14 amino acids. Germline CDR1 reads MNHEY; CDR2 reads SVGEGT. V lost 2 bases to trimming and J lost 9 bases; unmatched junction nucleotides: 4. DNA of the CDR3: TGTGCCAGCAGTTACAAGCGGGGGGGCAGTGAGCAGTTCTTC. As protein: CASSYKRGGSEQFF.

This sequence joins TRBV23-1 and TRBJ1-4; D may be TRBD1 (6 bases). TRBV23-1 is sorted into the ORF group, with uncertain function. This CDR3 spans 17 amino acids. Between the trimmed V and J ends, which lost 2 bases and 7 bases, there was a span of 20 bases. The CDR3 DNA reads as TGCGCCAGCAGTCAAATCGAACTGAACAGGGATGGTGAAAAACTGTTTTTT. This codes for CASSQIELNRDGEKLFF.

J is TRBJ2-1 and V is TRBV11-2, with D possibly TRBD2 on 6 matching bases. Trimming cost V 1 base and J 9 bases, with 22 bases left between them. Germline loops: CDR1 SGHAT, CDR2 FQNNGV. The CDR3 covers 17 residues. CDR3 in amino acids: CASSLGLQRAAGGEQFF. The CDR3 coding sequence is TGTGCCAGCAGCTTAGGGCTTCAGCGGGCGGCTGGGGGTGAGCAGTTCTTC.